The 30 T cell receptor beta chains in this list originate from one sample, sequenced in a study of blood T cell repertoires in COVID-19. Clones were sequenced by immunoSEQ multiplex PCR, and TCRdb holds only the in-frame ones, with some missing. The sample shows 100,000 to 130,000 clones, 65% to 80% of them seen only once. The sample comprised peripheral blood. Receptors originate from a man aged 65 to 79 with acute or convalescent COVID-19.

This clone was seen only once. The chain recombines TRBV6-2 or TRBV6-3 with TRBJ2-4, with 8 bases identical to TRBD1. The CDR3 sequence is 19 residues long. From germline, CDR1 is MNHEY and CDR2 SVGEGT. Trimming removed 0 bases from V and 0 bases from J; junction bases left unmatched: 10. The CDR3, as DNA: TGTGCCAGCAGTTACTCGGTTCAGGGGGCCGCCTTAGCCAAAAACATTCAGTACTTC. Protein product: CASSYSVQGAALAKNIQYF.

Concerning this clone itself: The identical CDR3 is also encoded by other nucleotide sequences in the sample. The chain carries TRBV18 and TRBJ2-7; possible D gene TRBD2, 5 bases. Looked up from germline, CDR1 is KGHSH and CDR2 is LQKENI. V shed 3 bases and J shed 0 bases, with 9 bases lying between them. This CDR3 region has 14 residues. The CDR3 region is CASSPGGSSYEQYF. DNA of the CDR3: TGTGCCAGCTCACCCGGAGGCAGCTCCTACGAGCAGTACTTC. The complete variable domain, with remaining parts taken from reference TRBV18 and TRBJ2-7, reads NAGVMQNPRHLVRRRGQEARLRCSPMKGHSHVYWYRQLPEEGLKFMVYLQKENIIDESGMPKERFSAEFPKEGPSILRIQQVVRGDSAAYFCASSPGGSSYEQYFGPGTRLTVT.

This clone was seen a few times. The chain joins TRBV9 to TRBJ2-7; D unclear. This CDR3 contains 14 residues. Trimming took off 4 bases at V and 1 base at J, with 12 bases between the two ends. The germline gives CDR1 SGDLS, CDR2 YYNGEE. The CDR3 sequence is CASSPRLASYEQYF. CDR3 DNA sequence: TGTGCCAGCAGCCCCCGACTGGCATCCTACGAGCAGTACTTC.

V gene TRBV19 combines with J gene TRBJ1-2, with TRBD1 identical over 7 bases. The CDR3 spans 18 residues. With V trimmed by 3 bases and J by 4 bases, 17 bases remained unmatched. Per germline, CDR1 LNHDA and CDR2 SQIVND (reference sequence). CDR3 protein: CASSMGLGTALLGYGYTF. The CDR3 coding sequence is TGTGCCAGTAGTATGGGACTTGGGACAGCGCTGTTAGGCTATGGCTACACCTTC.

This sequence joins TRBV18 and TRBJ2-7, with no clear D. This CDR3 has 13 residues. V shed 2 bases and J shed 4 bases, with 9 bases lying between them. Per the germline V gene, CDR1 is KGHSH and CDR2 is LQKENI. The CDR3 bases are TGTGCCAGCTCACCATTGCCAGAATACGAGCAGTACTTC. Translated, it gives CASSPLPEYEQYF.

The gene calls are TRBV27 and TRBJ1-2; D possibly corresponds to TRBD1 (6 bases). The CDR3 runs 13 residues. Trimming stripped 6 bases from V and 7 bases from J, with 15 bases between. Per germline, CDR1 MNHEY and CDR2 SMNVEV (reference sequence). The CDR3 bases are TGTGCCAGCAGCAAAACAGGGTACGGTGGCTACACCTTC. Residues: CASSKTGYGGYTF.

The rearrangement uses TRBV19 and TRBJ1-4; the D gene is possibly TRBD1 (5 bases). Trimming took off 7 bases at V and 5 bases at J, with 17 bases between the two ends. Germline-derived CDR1 and CDR2 are LNHDA and SQIVND (reference sequence). The CDR3 consists of 15 residues. In DNA, the CDR3 is TGTGCCAGTAATACGCAGGGAGGCCGGAATGAAAAACTGTTTTTT. This codes for CASNTQGGRNEKLFF.

The rearrangement links TRBV3-1 (or the pseudogene TRBV3-2) to TRBJ2-3; 7 nucleotides agree with TRBD2. Germline CDR1 LGHDT, CDR2 YNNKEL (reference sequence). V lost 1 base, J lost 6 bases, and 13 bases stayed unmatched. The CDR3 spans 17 residues. CDR3: CASSQGIGGGVSDTQYF. DNA of the CDR3: TGTGCCAGCAGCCAAGGGATCGGCGGGGGAGTATCGGATACGCAGTATTTT.

The chain combines TRBV5-1 with TRBJ1-3, with D perhaps TRBD1 (5 bases). Trimming removed 4 bases from V and 0 bases from J, with 11 bases in between. This CDR3 has 15 amino acids. Germline V CDR1 and CDR2: SGHRS, YFSETQ. CDR3 nucleotides: TGCGCCAGCAGCGGAAGGGGCTACTCTGGAAACACCATATATTTT. Its translation: CASSGRGYSGNTIYF.

This chain uses TRBV25-1 with TRBJ1-1; 10 positions match TRBD1. The length of the CDR3 is 14 residues. CDR1 is MGHDK and CDR2 is SYGVNS in the germline V gene. V shed 6 bases, J shed 7 bases, and the junction held 8 bases outside the gene matches. The CDR3 sequence is CASRRTGGEYEAFF. The CDR3, as DNA: TGTGCCAGCAGACGGACAGGGGGAGAATATGAAGCTTTCTTT.

The chain links TRBV3-1 (or the pseudogene TRBV3-2) to TRBJ2-5; TRBD2 agrees at 11 bases. Trimming cost V 4 bases and J 5 bases; bases outside gene matches: 6. CDR1 and CDR2 (germline): LGHDT, YNNKEL (reference sequence). The CDR3 is made up of 15 amino acids. CDR3 protein: CASSPLAGVGETQYF. The CDR3 DNA sequence: TGTGCCAGCAGCCCACTAGCGGGGGTGGGCGAGACCCAGTACTTC.

This chain connects TRBV5-5 to TRBJ1-1; D may be TRBD1 (5 bases). The CDR3 is made up of 13 amino acids. V shed 7 bases and J shed 4 bases, with 14 bases lying between them. Germline assignment: CDR1 SGHKS and CDR2 YYEKEE (reference sequence). The CDR3 region is CASLPGGVTEAFF. In DNA, the CDR3 is TGTGCCAGCCTCCCCGGGGGGGTCACTGAAGCTTTCTTT.

The rearrangement uses TRBV7-8 and TRBJ1-5; D not resolved. This CDR3 has 15 amino acids. Trimming cost V 1 base and J 3 bases, with 10 bases left between them. Germline-derived CDR1 and CDR2 are SGHVS and FQNEAQ. The CDR3 sequence is CASSLGSSYNQPQHF. The CDR3 DNA reads as TGTGCCAGCAGCTTAGGTAGCAGCTACAATCAGCCCCAGCATTTT.

This chain uses TRBV9 with TRBJ2-5; weak D call: TRBD1 (5 bases). This CDR3 has 15 residues. Germline V CDR1 and CDR2: SGDLS, YYNGEE. With 3 bases removed from V and 1 base from J, the gap between germline ends came to 13 bases. The CDR3 DNA follows: TGTGCCAGCAGCGCTTCAGGGTACCTCCAAGAGACCCAGTACTTC. It translates to CASSASGYLQETQYF. The complete variable domain, with remaining parts taken from reference TRBV9 and TRBJ2-5, reads DSGVTQTPKHLITATGQRVTLRCSPRSGDLSVYWYQQSLDQGLQFLIQYYNGEERAKGNILERFSAQQFPDLHSELNLSSLELGDSALYFCASSASGYLQETQYFGPGTRLLVL.

In this sample, this clone turned up once. The J gene is TRBJ1-1, the V gene TRBV7-8; 9 bases align to TRBD1. The CDR3 has 15 amino acids. V lost 5 bases and J lost 1; bases outside the gene matches: 5. From germline, CDR1 is SGHVS and CDR2 FQNEAQ. CDR3: CASSRGQGRNTEAFF. The CDR3 DNA follows: TGTGCCAGCAGCCGCGGACAGGGGCGGAACACTGAAGCTTTCTTT.

This chain links TRBV2 with TRBJ1-5, with TRBD1 matching over 7 bases. The CDR3 covers 14 residues. J gave up 4 bases and V 3 bases, and 3 bases lay outside the gene matches. The germline V gene has CDR1 SNHLY and CDR2 FYNNEI. In nucleotides, the CDR3 is TGTGCCAGCAGTGAGGACAGGAGGAATCAGCCCCAGCATTTT. This sequence encodes CASSEDRRNQPQHF.

This clone has a handful of counts. The rearrangement links TRBV5-5 to TRBJ1-3, with a weak D call TRBD1 (5 bases). Germline CDR1 is SGHKS and CDR2 is YYEKEE (reference sequence). V gave up 1 base and J gave up 2 bases, with 7 bases separating them. The length of the CDR3 is 14 residues. CDR3 in amino acids: CASSLWGAGNTIYF. In DNA, the CDR3 is TGTGCCAGCAGCTTGTGGGGGGCTGGAAACACCATATATTTT.

The V and J genes are TRBV6-5 and TRBJ1-6; no clear D. The V and J ends lost 3 bases and 7 bases respectively, with 10 bases between them. The V gene's germline CDR1 is MNHEY and CDR2 SVGAGI. CDR3 length: 14 residues. The CDR3 is CASSYPGRNSPLHF. CDR3 DNA: TGTGCCAGCAGTTATCCGGGGAGGAATTCACCCCTCCACTTT.

For this clone: Germline is not matched at one junction end, which may reflect a read error. The chain carries TRBV2 and TRBJ2-3, with 12 positions matching TRBD2. CDR1 SNHLY and CDR2 FYNNEI come from the germline V gene. CDR3 length equals 18 residues. This CDR3 reads CASREGLAGLASTDTQYF. Written as DNA, the CDR3 is TGTGCCAGCAGGGAAGGACTAGCGGGACTTGCTAGCACAGATACGCAGTATTTT.

This chain links TRBV5-1 with TRBJ1-4; TRBD1 matches at 8 bases. The CDR3 contains 15 residues. The V gene's germline CDR1 is SGHRS and CDR2 YFSETQ. V gave up 4 bases and J gave up 5 bases; unmatched junction bases: 7. The CDR3 reads CASSEDRGINEKLFF. The DNA of the CDR3 is TGCGCCAGCAGCGAAGACAGGGGCATCAATGAAAAACTGTTTTTT.

The chain uses TRBV7-9 and TRBJ1-2; 9 bases align to TRBD1. Losses at the gene ends were 4 bases for V and 1 base for J; bases not matched to a gene: 4. This CDR3 has 15 residues. The germline V gene has CDR1 SEHNR and CDR2 FQNEAQ (reference sequence). Here the CDR3 reads CASSSGQGVNYGYTF. CDR3 nucleotides: TGTGCCAGCAGCTCGGGACAGGGAGTTAACTATGGCTACACCTTC. The full variable domain, in which reference TRBV7-9 and TRBJ1-2 provide the parts outside the CDR3, is DTGVSQNPRHKITKRGQNVTFRCDPISEHNRLYWYRQTLGQGPEFLTYFQNEAQLEKSRLLSDRFSAERPKGSFSTLEIQRTEQGDSAMYLCASSSGQGVNYGYTFGSGTRLTVV.

The chain links TRBV6-2 or TRBV6-3 to TRBJ2-3; the D gene is possibly TRBD1 (5 bases). The ends were cut back, 2 bases at V and 6 bases at J, with 9 bases in the middle. The germline gives CDR1 MNHEY, CDR2 SVGEGT. CDR3 length equals 13 residues. The CDR3 region is CASSYRGKDTQYF. CDR3 coding DNA: TGTGCCAGCAGTTACAGGGGTAAGGATACGCAGTATTTT.

This clone occurred once. This sequence joins TRBV29-1 and TRBJ1-1; possibly TRBD1 for D (5 bases). The CDR3 sequence is 13 residues long. The ends were cut back, 3 bases at V and 1 base at J, with 9 bases in the middle. In germline, CDR1 is SQVTM, CDR2 ANQGSEA. The CDR3 here is CSVDGGSNTEAFF. The CDR3 DNA is TGCAGCGTTGATGGGGGGTCGAACACTGAAGCTTTCTTT.

This clone was counted only a few times. The chain couples TRBV10-3 to TRBJ1-1; D is undetermined. In germline, CDR1 is ENHRY, CDR2 SYGVKD. The length of the CDR3 is 12 residues. V lost 5 bases to trimming and J lost 3 bases, with 7 bases between them. The CDR3 here is CAISRRDTEAFF. Here the CDR3 DNA reads TGTGCCATCAGTCGACGGGACACTGAAGCTTTCTTT.

This clone occurred a few times. The chain is built from TRBV19 and TRBJ2-1; 9 nucleotides line up with TRBD2. Germline V gives CDR1 LNHDA, CDR2 SQIVND (reference sequence). V shed 0 bases, J shed 0 bases, and the junction held 3 bases outside the gene matches. This CDR3 contains 17 residues. This CDR3 is CASSIDALAGSYNEQFF. The DNA for the CDR3 is TGTGCCAGTAGTATAGATGCACTAGCGGGCTCCTACAATGAGCAGTTCTTC.

The chain combines TRBV20-1 with TRBJ1-5, with 7 positions matching TRBD1. This CDR3 region has 17 residues. Trimming cost V 3 bases and J 3 bases; bases outside gene matches: 14. CDR1 is DFQATT, CDR2 SNEGSKA, per germline (reference sequence). The DNA of the CDR3 is TGCAGTGCTAGTCAGGAGGAGGGGGCGAACCCCAATCAGCCCCAGCATTTT. This translates into CSASQEEGANPNQPQHF.

V gene TRBV29-1 combines with J gene TRBJ1-6, with 7 bases that match TRBD1. Germline CDR1 and CDR2: SQVTM and ANQGSEA. V was clipped by 6 bases and J by 5 bases; unmatched bases: 4. This CDR3 contains 13 residues. The CDR3 DNA reads TGCAGCGTACAGGGGTCCCATAATTCACCCCTCCACTTT. It specifies CSVQGSHNSPLHF.

The chain uses TRBV7-9 and TRBJ1-2, with no clear D. Germline values: CDR1 SEHNR, CDR2 FQNEAQ (reference sequence). Trimming took 2 bases from V and 0 from J, leaving 7 bases between them. CDR3 length: 14 amino acids. The CDR3 bases are TGTGCCAGCAGCTTACCGGGGTCTAACTATGGCTACACCTTC. This translates into CASSLPGSNYGYTF.

This clone was recorded once. The J gene is TRBJ2-3, the V gene TRBV11-3; 8 nucleotides agree with TRBD2. The CDR3 loop spans 18 amino acids. V lost 5 bases and J lost 4; bases outside the gene matches: 17. CDR1 is SGHNT, CDR2 YENEEA, per germline. The CDR3 reads CASSPPVVAGRRADTQYF. The CDR3 coding sequence is TGTGCCAGCAGCCCTCCGGTGGTAGCGGGAAGGCGGGCAGATACGCAGTATTTT.

The V call is TRBV6-5, the J call TRBJ1-1; no firm D call. Trimming left V 0 bases short and J 1 base short, with 9 bases between. The CDR3 contains 15 residues. Germline V gene lookup returns CDR1 MNHEY and CDR2 SVGAGI. DNA of the CDR3: TGTGCCAGCAGTTACTCGAATACTGGGAACACTGAAGCTTTCTTT. Protein: CASSYSNTGNTEAFF.